Sequencing of this T cell receptor beta chain was carried out in a study of T cells in Graves' hyperthyroidism and ophthalmopathy. Study-wide context: Any treatment followed the collection of peripheral blood at initial diagnosis.

The diagnoses drew upon clinical symptoms, serum thyroxine and TRAb, thyroid ultrasound and orbital computed tomography. CDR1 SEHNR and CDR2 FQNEAQ come from the germline V gene (reference sequence). The CDR3 is made up of 16 amino acids. The germline V and J ends were trimmed by 2 bases and 10 bases, with 20 bases remaining between them. Amplification of TCR beta CDR3 regions used RNA as the template. Primed by the HTBI set, a first-round RT-PCR was run on the TCR CDR3. One entry per CDR3 protein, called by TCRdb with MiXCR from the multiplex PCR reads. The sample has about 52,000 distinct CDR3 sequences, less than 60% seen once.

What was sequenced was blood. The rearrangement uses TRBV7-9 and TRBJ1-4; D may be TRBD1 (5 bases). This sequence was found in a woman between 45 and 65 years old with Graves' ophthalmopathy. As DNA, the CDR3 is TGTGCCAGCAGCTTAACCTCCGGGGCGGGAGATGGAAAACTGTTTTTT. Its translation is CASSLTSGAGDGKLFF. Based on the CDR3 plus reference TRBV7-9 and TRBJ1-4, the full variable domain is DTGVSQNPRHKITKRGQNVTFRCDPISEHNRLYWYRQTLGQGPEFLTYFQNEAQLEKSRLLSDRFSAERPKGSFSTLEIQRTEQGDSAMYLCASSLTSGAGDGKLFFGSGTQLSVL.